These 25 T cell receptor beta chains originate from one sample sequenced in a study of cytomegalovirus exposure and HLA in healthy donors. A multiplex PCR was run with 60 Vbeta primers and 13 Jbeta primers. TCRdb keeps only in-frame clones here, not all; method: immunoSEQ multiplex PCR. The table has under 200,000 clones, over 70% seen once. Specimen: PBMCs. These receptors all come from a woman between 50 and 59 years old in good health and CMV-seropositive.

The chain recombines TRBV28 with TRBJ2-7; 8 positions match TRBD2. V lost 4 bases, J lost 4 bases, and 12 bases stayed unmatched. This CDR3 region has 16 residues. Germline CDR1 is MDHEN and CDR2 is SYDVKM. CDR3 region: CASSSHGSGSNYEQYF. As DNA, the CDR3 is TGTGCCAGCAGTTCCCACGGGAGCGGGAGTAATTACGAGCAGTACTTC.

V gene TRBV19 combines with J gene TRBJ2-1, with 8 bases aligning to TRBD1. Per germline, CDR1 LNHDA and CDR2 SQIVND (reference sequence). The CDR3 is 15 residues long. V lost 4 bases to trimming and J lost 6 bases; unmatched junction nucleotides: 8. CDR3 sequence: CASSTPGTGPNEQFF. In DNA, the CDR3 is TGTGCCAGTAGTACCCCCGGGACAGGTCCCAATGAGCAGTTCTTC.

This clone has only a few counts. The chain is built from TRBV5-1 and TRBJ1-2; TRBD1 aligns across 11 bases. Germline V gene sequence: CDR1 SGHRS, CDR2 YFSETQ. This CDR3 has 14 amino acids. Unmatched junction bases numbered 7, after V lost 4 bases and J lost 8 bases. The CDR3, as DNA: TGCGCCAGCAGCCCGGGGACAGGGGGAAGGGGCTACACCTTC. The encoded protein is CASSPGTGGRGYTF.

The chain combines TRBV7-2 with TRBJ2-7; 10 bases map to TRBD1. Germline assignment: CDR1 SGHTA and CDR2 FQGNSA. J gave up 6 bases and V 0 bases, and 2 bases lay outside the gene matches. The length of the CDR3 is 14 residues. The CDR3: CASSLATGGSEQYF. DNA of the CDR3: TGTGCCAGCAGCTTAGCGACAGGGGGCTCCGAGCAGTACTTC.

The chain couples TRBV18 to TRBJ2-7; 10 nucleotides align to TRBD1. The germline gives CDR1 KGHSH, CDR2 LQKENI. The CDR3 is 15 residues long. The V and J ends lost 1 base and 6 bases, in that order; junction bases with no gene match: 6. CDR3 loop: CASSPQVTGGGEQYF. For the CDR3, the DNA is TGTGCCAGCTCACCACAGGTGACAGGGGGCGGCGAGCAGTACTTC.

This sequence joins TRBV18 and TRBJ2-7; the match to TRBD1 covers 9 bases. The CDR3 totals 17 residues. Trimming took 3 bases from V and 4 from J; bases not matched to a gene: 13. The germline V gene has CDR1 KGHSH and CDR2 LQKENI. The CDR3 is CASSPGIQGQGSYEQYF. CDR3 DNA sequence: TGTGCCAGCTCACCGGGGATTCAAGGACAGGGGTCATACGAGCAGTACTTC.

This clone has more than one count but fewer than ten. This chain connects TRBV5-4 to TRBJ2-3, with a weak D call TRBD2 (7 bases). V shed 2 bases and J shed 0 bases, with 16 bases lying between them. This CDR3 is 17 amino acids long. Germline V gives CDR1 SGHNT, CDR2 YYREEE (reference sequence). This CDR3 reads CASSFVRGGLSTDTQYF. CDR3 in DNA: TGTGCCAGCAGCTTCGTTAGGGGGGGGCTAAGCACAGATACGCAGTATTTT.

The chain uses TRBV30 and TRBJ1-5, with D possibly matching TRBD1 (6 bases). The CDR3 runs 15 residues. Trimming removed 1 base at V and 1 base at J, with 11 bases between. Germline V gene lookup returns CDR1 GTSNPN and CDR2 SVGIG (reference sequence). The CDR3 region is CAWSEGVMSNQPQHF. CDR3 sequence (DNA): TGTGCCTGGAGTGAGGGGGTCATGAGCAATCAGCCCCAGCATTTT. The full variable domain, completed using reference TRBV30 and TRBJ1-5, is SQTIHQWPATLVQPVGSPLSLECTVEGTSNPNLYWYRQAAGRGLQLLFYSVGIGQISSEVPQNLSASRPQDRQFILSSKKLLLSDSGFYLCAWSEGVMSNQPQHFGDGTRLSIL.

The table lists this clone with a few counts. The chain has TRBV5-1 and TRBJ2-7; tentatively, D is TRBD2 (6 bases). Per germline, CDR1 SGHRS and CDR2 YFSETQ. V was trimmed by 3 bases and J by 2 bases, leaving 15 bases between them. The CDR3 runs 15 residues. CDR3 bases: TGCGCCAGCAGCTGGGACTTCTCTGCGGCCTACGAGCAGTACTTC. Translated: CASSWDFSAAYEQYF. Based on the CDR3 plus reference TRBV5-1 and TRBJ2-7, the full variable domain is KAGVTQTPRYLIKTRGQQVTLSCSPISGHRSVSWYQQTPGQGLQFLFEYFSETQRNKGNFPGRFSGRQFSNSRSEMNVSTLELGDSALYLCASSWDFSAAYEQYFGPGTRLTVT.

CDR3 DNA sequence: TGCGCCAGCAGCCAAGATAGGGAAGAGGGGACACGGACGCAGTATTTT. This sequence encodes CASSQDREEGTRTQYF. The chain couples TRBV4-3 to TRBJ2-3, with a tentative D call TRBD1 (6 bases). V shed 0 bases and J shed 9 bases, with 19 bases lying between them. This CDR3 comprises 16 residues. CDR1 LGHNA and CDR2 YSLEER come from the germline V gene.

The chain combines TRBV27 with TRBJ1-2; possible D gene TRBD1, 5 bases. From germline, CDR1 is MNHEY and CDR2 SMNVEV (reference sequence). Trimming stripped 7 bases from V and 3 bases from J, with 18 bases between. CDR3 size: 15 residues. The CDR3 DNA reads TGTGCCAGCACGCCCTATTGGGGCGCGGACTATGGCTACACCTTC. Amino acid sequence: CASTPYWGADYGYTF.

V and J are TRBV11-3 and TRBJ2-5; 8 nucleotides match TRBD1. The assigned J gene may be wrong: the sequence end matches TRBJ2-7 better. The CDR3 is made up of 14 amino acids. The germline gives CDR1 SGHNT, CDR2 YENEEA. The CDR3 loop is CASTGTGILYEQYF. CDR3 sequence (DNA): TGTGCCAGCACCGGGACAGGAATACTCTACGAGCAGTACTTC.

This chain links TRBV11-1 with TRBJ2-2; unclear D gene. V lost 1 base and J 1 base, leaving 7 bases between the germline ends. The CDR3 contains 15 residues. Looked up from germline, CDR1 is SGHAT and CDR2 is FQDESV (reference sequence). In DNA, the CDR3 is TGTGCCAGCAGCTTAGGGCAGCGGAACACCGGGGAGCTGTTTTTT. Protein sequence: CASSLGQRNTGELFF.

The chain carries TRBV5-6 and TRBJ1-2, with D unresolved. The germline V gene has CDR1 SGHDT and CDR2 YYEEEE. V gave up 4 bases and J gave up 3 bases, with 13 bases separating them. The CDR3 runs 14 residues. CDR3 sequence (DNA): TGTGCCAGCAGCCCCGGGTCCCACGACTATGGCTACACCTTC. Translation: CASSPGSHDYGYTF. Filled out from reference TRBV5-6 and TRBJ1-2, the complete variable domain reads DAGVTQSPTHLIKTRGQQVTLRCSPKSGHDTVSWYQQALGQGPQFIFQYYEEEERQRGNFPDRFSGHQFPNYSSELNVNALLLGDSALYLCASSPGSHDYGYTFGSGTRLTVV.

The CDR3 region is CAISVSGEEAFF. For the CDR3, the DNA is TGTGCCATCAGTGTATCAGGGGAGGAAGCTTTCTTT. The V call is TRBV10-3, the J call TRBJ1-1; D possibly corresponds to TRBD1 (6 bases). Germline CDR1 is ENHRY and CDR2 is SYGVKD. The CDR3 extends over 12 amino acids. V was cut by 4 bases and J by 8 bases, with 11 bases left in between.

This chain links TRBV5-1 with TRBJ1-1; D might be TRBD1 (6 bases). Trimming removed 4 bases from V and 0 bases from J, with 16 bases in between. The CDR3 extends over 16 amino acids. Looked up from germline, CDR1 is SGHRS and CDR2 is YFSETQ. CDR3 in amino acids: CASSPEAGALNTEAFF. The CDR3 nucleotides read TGCGCCAGCAGCCCCGAGGCAGGGGCGTTGAACACTGAAGCTTTCTTT.

The chain has TRBV9 and TRBJ1-2; a possible D gene is TRBD1 (6 bases). Trimming removed 2 bases from V and 4 bases from J, with 15 bases in between. This CDR3 comprises 15 residues. CDR1 and CDR2 from the germline V gene are SGDLS and YYNGEE. CDR3 bases: TGTGCCAGCAGCGTTAAAGACAGGACCCTCTATGGCTACACCTTC. This translates into CASSVKDRTLYGYTF.

This clone was picked up a small number of times. The chain recombines TRBV5-4 with TRBJ2-1; D might be TRBD2 (6 bases). The V end lost 4 bases, the J end lost 3 bases, and 17 bases lay between the germline ends. Germline V gene data show CDR1 as SGHNT and CDR2 as YYREEE (reference sequence). The CDR3 runs 16 residues. The CDR3 DNA follows: TGTGCCAGCAGCCGCCCCGGGACTGGAAACTACAATGAGCAGTTCTTC. This sequence encodes CASSRPGTGNYNEQFF.

About this clone itself: At one boundary the junction diverges from the germline segment, which might be a read error. The J gene is TRBJ2-4, the V gene TRBV5-6, with D possibly matching TRBD1 (6 bases). In germline, CDR1 is SGHDT, CDR2 YYEEEE. The CDR3 has 16 residues. The CDR3 coding sequence is TGTGCCAGCAGCTCTTACAGGGACCTAGCCAAAAACAGTCAGTACTTC. Protein product: CASSSYRDLAKNSQYF.

This clone was detected a few times. CDR3 in amino acids: CASSPRQGMGYGYTF. CDR3 nucleotide sequence: TGCGCCAGCAGCCCCCGACAGGGAATGGGGTATGGCTACACCTTC. The V call is TRBV5-1, the J call TRBJ1-2, with 7 bases fitting TRBD1. Trimming took 4 bases from V and 5 from J; bases not matched to a gene: 11. The CDR3 runs 15 residues. Looked up from germline, CDR1 is SGHRS and CDR2 is YFSETQ.

This chain joins TRBV5-1 and TRBJ2-5, with 13 bases that match TRBD2. V dropped 0 bases and J dropped 4; count of bases not matched to a gene: 0. CDR3 length: 15 residues. Germline lookup yields CDR1 SGHRS and CDR2 YFSETQ. The CDR3 reads CASSLGTSGRETQYF. CDR3 nucleotide sequence: TGCGCCAGCAGCTTGGGGACTAGCGGGAGAGAGACCCAGTACTTC.

The V call is TRBV28, the J call TRBJ1-1; a weak D match, TRBD1 (5 bases). Germline CDR1 reads MDHEN; CDR2 reads SYDVKM. Trimming took 6 bases from V and 6 from J, leaving 8 bases between them. The CDR3 runs to 11 residues. As DNA, the CDR3 is TGTGCCAGCAGACGGGGGGCTGAAGCTTTCTTT. This encodes CASRRGAEAFF.

The CDR3 reads CASSYSSGGLELFF. The DNA for the CDR3 is TGTGCCAGCAGTTACTCTAGCGGTGGATTAGAACTGTTTTTT. V is TRBV6-6 and J is TRBJ1-4; no clear D gene. V was pared by 0 bases and J by 12 bases, with 14 bases between. Germline CDR1 and CDR2: MNHNY and SVGAGI (reference sequence). The CDR3 loop spans 14 amino acids.

The V call is TRBV18, the J call TRBJ2-7; TRBD2 might be the D (5 bases). CDR3 length equals 14 residues. CDR1 and CDR2 (germline): KGHSH, LQKENI. V was shortened by 2 bases and J by 3 bases, with 11 bases between the two germline ends. The CDR3 nucleotides read TGTGCCAGCTCACCAGGTTCCGGGGACTACGAGCAGTACTTC. Translated: CASSPGSGDYEQYF.

This clone has just one count. The gene calls are TRBV11-3 and TRBJ2-1; weak D call: TRBD2 (6 bases). Germline V gene sequence: CDR1 SGHNT, CDR2 YENEEA. The V gene lost 1 base and the J gene lost 9 bases, with 10 bases spanning the gap. This CDR3 has 13 amino acids. In nucleotides, the CDR3 is TGTGCCAGCAGCTTAGCGGGAGAAGGTGAGCAGTTCTTC. Its protein product is CASSLAGEGEQFF.